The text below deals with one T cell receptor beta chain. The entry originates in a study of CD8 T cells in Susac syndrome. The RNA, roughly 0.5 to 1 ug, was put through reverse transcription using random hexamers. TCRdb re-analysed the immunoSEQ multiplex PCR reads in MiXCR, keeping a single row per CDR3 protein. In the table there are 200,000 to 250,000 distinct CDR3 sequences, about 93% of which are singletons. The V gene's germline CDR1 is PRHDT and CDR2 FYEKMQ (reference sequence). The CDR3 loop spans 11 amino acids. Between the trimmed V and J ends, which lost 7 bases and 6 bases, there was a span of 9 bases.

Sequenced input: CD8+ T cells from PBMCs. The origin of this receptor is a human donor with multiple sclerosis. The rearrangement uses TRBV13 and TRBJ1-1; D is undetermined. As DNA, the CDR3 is TGTGCCAGCAAGGACTTCGCTGAAGCTTTCTTT. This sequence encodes CASKDFAEAFF.